The clone carrying this TCR beta chain was picked up one time. The antigen is not known. This CDR3 contains 15 residues. Germline V gene data show CDR1 as MNHEY and CDR2 as SVGAGI. Germline trimming cut 5 bases from V and 2 bases from J; bases unmatched to any gene: 5. This entry comes from a study of T cell responses to AZD1222 COVID-19 vaccine. Using immunoSEQ multiplex PCR, the repertoire was profiled, and TCRdb retains in-frame clones only, with some absent. The profile shows 95,000 to 150,000 clones, 88% of them singletons. Whole-study findings and limits: A mostly white British donor set with more females was recruited, and clonal diversity was possibly underestimated. CD4 TCRs covered the whole spike, strongest at regions 160-218 and 743-854.

The material sequenced was peripheral blood, taken on day 0 of AZD1222 vaccination. This sequence was found in an adult in good health. The rearrangement uses TRBV6-5 and TRBJ2-7, with 11 nucleotides matching TRBD2. In DNA form, the CDR3 reads TGTGCCAGCAGTAGAGGGACTAGCGGTACCTACGAGCAGTACTTC. Protein product: CASSRGTSGTYEQYF.